This is a list of T cell receptor beta chains from one sample in a study of cytomegalovirus exposure and HLA in healthy donors. Profiling relied on immunoSEQ multiplex PCR, and the TCRdb table lists in-frame clones only, not all of them. The sample has 40,000 to 45,000 clones; approximately 52% are singletons. Sequenced: PBMCs. Receptors originate from a human donor in good health. Each CDR3 is given with its conserved first and last residue. The D gene is left open where the match is weak. Clone size is shown for a subset of rows, as once, few, many or a class of expanded clone.

>TRBJ2-7|TRBV18|-|TRBD1
TGTGCCAGCTCACGATCGACAGGGGAGCTTTACGAGCAGTACTTC
CASSRSTGELYEQYF
>TRBJ1-2|TRBV4-3|-|TRBD1
TGCGCCAGCAGCCCAGGGACAGGGGACTATGGCTACACCTTC
CASSPGTGDYGYTF
>TRBJ2-7|TRBV16|-|TRBD1
TGTGCCAGCAGCCTCACCGGGACAGGGGCCTACGAGCAGTACTTC
CASSLTGTGAYEQYF
>TRBJ2-1|TRBV4-1|-|-
TGCGCCAGCAGCCAAGGGGGCTTGTCCTACAATGAGCAGTTCTTC
CASSQGGLSYNEQFF
>TRBJ2-1|TRBV27|-|TRBD2
TGTGCCAGCAGTTTACAAGCGGGGGGCTACAATGAGCAGTTCTTC
CASSLQAGGYNEQFF
>TRBJ1-5|TRBV28|-|TRBD1
TGTGCCAGCAGGGCCAACAGGGGTCAGCCCCAGCATTTT
CASRANRGQPQHF
>TRBJ1-2|TRBV2|few|TRBD1
TGTGCCAGCAGTGAAAGACAGGGCTCTAACTATGGCTACACCTTC
CASSERQGSNYGYTF
>TRBJ1-5|TRBV21-1|-|-
TGTGCCAGCAGCAAAGGGGGGGCGGGGGGCTGCCAGCCCCAGCATTTT
CASSKGGAGGCQPQHF
>TRBJ1-1|TRBV6-5|-|-
TGTGCCAGCACCCCCCCGGGGGGAGTATGGGCGGCTTTCTTT
CASTPPGGVWAAFF
>TRBJ1-4|TRBV11-2|-|-
TGTGCCAGCAGCTTAGTGTGGCGGGAGAATGAAAAACTGTTTTTT
CASSLVWRENEKLFF
>TRBJ1-3|TRBV5-6|few|-
TGTGCCAGCAGCCGAGGAGACCCGGGAAACACCATATATTTT
CASSRGDPGNTIYF
>TRBJ2-7|TRBV7-2|-|-
TGTGCCAGCAGCTTAGTATCGGCCGGGTTGGGCGAGCAGTACTTC
CASSLVSAGLGEQYF
>TRBJ2-2|TRBV9|-|-
TGTGCCAGCAGCCCCACAGCTAGCCCCGGGGAGCTGTTTTTT
CASSPTASPGELFF
>TRBJ2-5|TRBV5-1|-|TRBD1
TGCGCCAGCAGCTCGAGGGGGCGCGGTGAGACCCAGTACTTC
CASSSRGRGETQYF
>TRBJ2-7|TRBV15|-|-
TGTGCCACCGGGCTAGACAGGGCCGCGGGGGAGCAGTACTTC
CATGLDRAAGEQYF
>TRBJ1-2|TRBV7-6|-|TRBD1
TGTGCCAGCAGCCGCGCTCTAACAGGGGGCTCTAACTATGGCTACACCTTC
CASSRALTGGSNYGYTF
>TRBJ2-3|TRBV5-5|-|TRBD1
TGTGCCAGCAGCTTTGACAGGGGGGCGCGAGATACGCAGTATTTT
CASSFDRGARDTQYF
>TRBJ1-3|TRBV6-6|few|-
TGTGCCAGCACTCAGACTGGAAACACCATATATTTT
CASTQTGNTIYF
>TRBJ2-7|TRBV6-5|few|-
TGTGCCAGCAGTCCGGGACTGAGGTCCTACGAGCAGTACTTC
CASSPGLRSYEQYF
>TRBJ1-2|TRBV28|-|TRBD1
TGTGCCAGCAGTACACTCACAGGGGGCATTTGGTATGGCTACACCTTC
CASSTLTGGIWYGYTF
>TRBJ2-3|TRBV7-8|-|TRBD2
TGTGCCAGCAGCTTTGGGACTAGCGGCACAGATACGCAGTATTTT
CASSFGTSGTDTQYF
>TRBJ1-3|TRBV9|-|-
TGTGCCAGCAGCGCCTACAGGGGAAACACCATATATTTT
CASSAYRGNTIYF
>TRBJ2-3|TRBV18|few|-
TGTGCCAGCTCAGAAACAGGGTTGGGGAACACAGATACGCAGTATTTT
CASSETGLGNTDTQYF
>TRBJ1-3|TRBV25-1|few|-
TGTGCCAGCAGTGCCCAGGCAGGGTTTGCTGGAAACACCATATATTTT
CASSAQAGFAGNTIYF
>TRBJ1-1|TRBV18|once|-
TGTGCCAGCTCACCGCTACAGGGAGACGGCACTGAAGCTTTCTTT
CASSPLQGDGTEAFF
>TRBJ1-5|TRBV28|-|-
TGTGCCAGCAAAAGGACAGACATTAATCAGCCCCAGCATTTT
CASKRTDINQPQHF
>TRBJ1-2|TRBV13|-|-
TGTGCCAGCAGCCAGACTAATCTCAGGGGATCGGTCTATGGCTACACCTTC
CASSQTNLRGSVYGYTF